This T cell receptor beta chain was observed in a study of naive and memory T cell subsets (dated by TCRdb to between 2016 and 2019). Looking at the study overall: In the figure summarizing the skin biopsy and whole blood samples, roughly 10 blood donors, 7 tuberculin skin test biopsies and 3 saline control biopsies were reported. Skin biopsies were collected from tuberculin skin test sites or from saline-injected control sites and were processed for RNA extraction as previously described. PCR2 was typically run as a SYBR Green qPCR and stopped at a set threshold, although low-input samples could use end-point PCR of roughly 6 cycles instead. What the research found in general, with its limitations: The larger number of TCRs at tuberculin skin test sites was interpreted as T cell infiltration of a delayed type IV hypersensitivity reaction. TCR sequences were reportedly recovered from both skin biopsy types, with far more TCRs at tuberculin skin test sites. The potential sensitivity of the RNA-based method to TCR transcript changes with T cell activation and differentiation was acknowledged. Skin biopsy collection and RNA processing details were not given in the paper but referenced to earlier studies.

As for this clonotype: This clone's antigen is unknown. Base qualities were left out, and no much larger clone turns up one base away.

For CDR1 and CDR2, the germline V gene lists KGHSH and LQKENI. Trimming at the junction amounts to 4 bases on V and 3 bases on J, and the germline ends lie 12 bases apart. From the cysteine through the phenylalanine, the CDR3 covers 14 amino acids. Left in the record is the CDR3 DNA by itself, 42 bases read in frame from the first base. Reading the label with the study, this specimen's treatment or condition is: skin biopsy from PPD injection site in Mantoux-positive individual. Using 3' ligation of a UMI-containing oligonucleotide to TCR cDNA, the study laid out a robust and sensitive protocol to amplify, sequence and analyze TCRs. The tuberculin skin test biopsies were taken from PPD-injected sites in individuals who had a positive Mantoux test. Total RNA, without cell sorting, was DNase treated with RQ1 DNase before reverse transcription, targeting 1 to 1000 ng input. Libraries were prepared from skin biopsies and whole blood to test how robust the pipeline was in samples where T cells are a minority population.

The library was prepared using UMI-ligation and nested PCR. The ligated cDNA was amplified by four rounds of PCR, in which nested alpha and beta constant region primers were used together with the SP2 primer. For the blood and skin samples, TCR RNA was reverse transcribed with SuperScript IV using primers for the alpha and beta constant regions. T4 RNA ligase 1 was used to ligate an oligonucleotide containing the Illumina SP2 primer and a UMI to the 3' end of the cDNA. The 12-nucleotide UMI consisted of two random hexamers with an eight-base spacer between the hexamers to prevent hairpin formation. From the second PCR onward, the TCR alpha and beta chain libraries were handled separately, and dual indexing was used for multiplexing. After pooling, the indexed libraries were analyzed by capillary electrophoresis and sequenced on either an Illumina MiSeq or NextSeq. To boost base diversity and improve cluster recognition, PhiX DNA at roughly 4.5-8% was spiked into the libraries. From the authors' description of their analysis: UMIs were extracted from read 2 by Demultiplexor and combined with the TCR sequence from read 1, and reads were split according to sample indices. Decombinator identified V and J genes and V-J junctions and gave each TCR a five-part identifier that included V and J deletions. Collapsinator used UMIs to correct sequencing errors and PCR amplification heterogeneity, yielding UMI-based abundance per TCR. Identifiers were converted to nucleotide sequence by CDR3Translator and translated to amino acids, and CDR3 regions were extracted on the basis of terminal motifs. Error-corrected alpha and beta TCR counts from blood and skin were compared after normalization to input RNA amount. TCRdb redid the processing of the public reads, applying fastp at Q25 and MiXCR, and retained in-frame beta chains. Rows with one shared CDR3 protein collapse into an entry with the most common genes and DNA. What appears here as the V and J calls and clone size reflects TCRdb's work, not the paper's. This sample gives more than 20,000 distinct CDR3 sequences in total; about 6.4% of them show up just once. The ten largest clones take up about 6.2% of the sample.

The TCR was taken from an adult in good health. This specimen was skin, taken from a tuberculin skin test site. The rearranged chain carries TRBV18 and TRBJ1-1; a tentative D match to TRBD1 spans 5 bases. Read as DNA, the sequence is TGTGCCAGCTCACACTTGGGGGAAGACACTGAAGCTTTCTTT. Its coded protein is CASSHLGEDTEAFF.